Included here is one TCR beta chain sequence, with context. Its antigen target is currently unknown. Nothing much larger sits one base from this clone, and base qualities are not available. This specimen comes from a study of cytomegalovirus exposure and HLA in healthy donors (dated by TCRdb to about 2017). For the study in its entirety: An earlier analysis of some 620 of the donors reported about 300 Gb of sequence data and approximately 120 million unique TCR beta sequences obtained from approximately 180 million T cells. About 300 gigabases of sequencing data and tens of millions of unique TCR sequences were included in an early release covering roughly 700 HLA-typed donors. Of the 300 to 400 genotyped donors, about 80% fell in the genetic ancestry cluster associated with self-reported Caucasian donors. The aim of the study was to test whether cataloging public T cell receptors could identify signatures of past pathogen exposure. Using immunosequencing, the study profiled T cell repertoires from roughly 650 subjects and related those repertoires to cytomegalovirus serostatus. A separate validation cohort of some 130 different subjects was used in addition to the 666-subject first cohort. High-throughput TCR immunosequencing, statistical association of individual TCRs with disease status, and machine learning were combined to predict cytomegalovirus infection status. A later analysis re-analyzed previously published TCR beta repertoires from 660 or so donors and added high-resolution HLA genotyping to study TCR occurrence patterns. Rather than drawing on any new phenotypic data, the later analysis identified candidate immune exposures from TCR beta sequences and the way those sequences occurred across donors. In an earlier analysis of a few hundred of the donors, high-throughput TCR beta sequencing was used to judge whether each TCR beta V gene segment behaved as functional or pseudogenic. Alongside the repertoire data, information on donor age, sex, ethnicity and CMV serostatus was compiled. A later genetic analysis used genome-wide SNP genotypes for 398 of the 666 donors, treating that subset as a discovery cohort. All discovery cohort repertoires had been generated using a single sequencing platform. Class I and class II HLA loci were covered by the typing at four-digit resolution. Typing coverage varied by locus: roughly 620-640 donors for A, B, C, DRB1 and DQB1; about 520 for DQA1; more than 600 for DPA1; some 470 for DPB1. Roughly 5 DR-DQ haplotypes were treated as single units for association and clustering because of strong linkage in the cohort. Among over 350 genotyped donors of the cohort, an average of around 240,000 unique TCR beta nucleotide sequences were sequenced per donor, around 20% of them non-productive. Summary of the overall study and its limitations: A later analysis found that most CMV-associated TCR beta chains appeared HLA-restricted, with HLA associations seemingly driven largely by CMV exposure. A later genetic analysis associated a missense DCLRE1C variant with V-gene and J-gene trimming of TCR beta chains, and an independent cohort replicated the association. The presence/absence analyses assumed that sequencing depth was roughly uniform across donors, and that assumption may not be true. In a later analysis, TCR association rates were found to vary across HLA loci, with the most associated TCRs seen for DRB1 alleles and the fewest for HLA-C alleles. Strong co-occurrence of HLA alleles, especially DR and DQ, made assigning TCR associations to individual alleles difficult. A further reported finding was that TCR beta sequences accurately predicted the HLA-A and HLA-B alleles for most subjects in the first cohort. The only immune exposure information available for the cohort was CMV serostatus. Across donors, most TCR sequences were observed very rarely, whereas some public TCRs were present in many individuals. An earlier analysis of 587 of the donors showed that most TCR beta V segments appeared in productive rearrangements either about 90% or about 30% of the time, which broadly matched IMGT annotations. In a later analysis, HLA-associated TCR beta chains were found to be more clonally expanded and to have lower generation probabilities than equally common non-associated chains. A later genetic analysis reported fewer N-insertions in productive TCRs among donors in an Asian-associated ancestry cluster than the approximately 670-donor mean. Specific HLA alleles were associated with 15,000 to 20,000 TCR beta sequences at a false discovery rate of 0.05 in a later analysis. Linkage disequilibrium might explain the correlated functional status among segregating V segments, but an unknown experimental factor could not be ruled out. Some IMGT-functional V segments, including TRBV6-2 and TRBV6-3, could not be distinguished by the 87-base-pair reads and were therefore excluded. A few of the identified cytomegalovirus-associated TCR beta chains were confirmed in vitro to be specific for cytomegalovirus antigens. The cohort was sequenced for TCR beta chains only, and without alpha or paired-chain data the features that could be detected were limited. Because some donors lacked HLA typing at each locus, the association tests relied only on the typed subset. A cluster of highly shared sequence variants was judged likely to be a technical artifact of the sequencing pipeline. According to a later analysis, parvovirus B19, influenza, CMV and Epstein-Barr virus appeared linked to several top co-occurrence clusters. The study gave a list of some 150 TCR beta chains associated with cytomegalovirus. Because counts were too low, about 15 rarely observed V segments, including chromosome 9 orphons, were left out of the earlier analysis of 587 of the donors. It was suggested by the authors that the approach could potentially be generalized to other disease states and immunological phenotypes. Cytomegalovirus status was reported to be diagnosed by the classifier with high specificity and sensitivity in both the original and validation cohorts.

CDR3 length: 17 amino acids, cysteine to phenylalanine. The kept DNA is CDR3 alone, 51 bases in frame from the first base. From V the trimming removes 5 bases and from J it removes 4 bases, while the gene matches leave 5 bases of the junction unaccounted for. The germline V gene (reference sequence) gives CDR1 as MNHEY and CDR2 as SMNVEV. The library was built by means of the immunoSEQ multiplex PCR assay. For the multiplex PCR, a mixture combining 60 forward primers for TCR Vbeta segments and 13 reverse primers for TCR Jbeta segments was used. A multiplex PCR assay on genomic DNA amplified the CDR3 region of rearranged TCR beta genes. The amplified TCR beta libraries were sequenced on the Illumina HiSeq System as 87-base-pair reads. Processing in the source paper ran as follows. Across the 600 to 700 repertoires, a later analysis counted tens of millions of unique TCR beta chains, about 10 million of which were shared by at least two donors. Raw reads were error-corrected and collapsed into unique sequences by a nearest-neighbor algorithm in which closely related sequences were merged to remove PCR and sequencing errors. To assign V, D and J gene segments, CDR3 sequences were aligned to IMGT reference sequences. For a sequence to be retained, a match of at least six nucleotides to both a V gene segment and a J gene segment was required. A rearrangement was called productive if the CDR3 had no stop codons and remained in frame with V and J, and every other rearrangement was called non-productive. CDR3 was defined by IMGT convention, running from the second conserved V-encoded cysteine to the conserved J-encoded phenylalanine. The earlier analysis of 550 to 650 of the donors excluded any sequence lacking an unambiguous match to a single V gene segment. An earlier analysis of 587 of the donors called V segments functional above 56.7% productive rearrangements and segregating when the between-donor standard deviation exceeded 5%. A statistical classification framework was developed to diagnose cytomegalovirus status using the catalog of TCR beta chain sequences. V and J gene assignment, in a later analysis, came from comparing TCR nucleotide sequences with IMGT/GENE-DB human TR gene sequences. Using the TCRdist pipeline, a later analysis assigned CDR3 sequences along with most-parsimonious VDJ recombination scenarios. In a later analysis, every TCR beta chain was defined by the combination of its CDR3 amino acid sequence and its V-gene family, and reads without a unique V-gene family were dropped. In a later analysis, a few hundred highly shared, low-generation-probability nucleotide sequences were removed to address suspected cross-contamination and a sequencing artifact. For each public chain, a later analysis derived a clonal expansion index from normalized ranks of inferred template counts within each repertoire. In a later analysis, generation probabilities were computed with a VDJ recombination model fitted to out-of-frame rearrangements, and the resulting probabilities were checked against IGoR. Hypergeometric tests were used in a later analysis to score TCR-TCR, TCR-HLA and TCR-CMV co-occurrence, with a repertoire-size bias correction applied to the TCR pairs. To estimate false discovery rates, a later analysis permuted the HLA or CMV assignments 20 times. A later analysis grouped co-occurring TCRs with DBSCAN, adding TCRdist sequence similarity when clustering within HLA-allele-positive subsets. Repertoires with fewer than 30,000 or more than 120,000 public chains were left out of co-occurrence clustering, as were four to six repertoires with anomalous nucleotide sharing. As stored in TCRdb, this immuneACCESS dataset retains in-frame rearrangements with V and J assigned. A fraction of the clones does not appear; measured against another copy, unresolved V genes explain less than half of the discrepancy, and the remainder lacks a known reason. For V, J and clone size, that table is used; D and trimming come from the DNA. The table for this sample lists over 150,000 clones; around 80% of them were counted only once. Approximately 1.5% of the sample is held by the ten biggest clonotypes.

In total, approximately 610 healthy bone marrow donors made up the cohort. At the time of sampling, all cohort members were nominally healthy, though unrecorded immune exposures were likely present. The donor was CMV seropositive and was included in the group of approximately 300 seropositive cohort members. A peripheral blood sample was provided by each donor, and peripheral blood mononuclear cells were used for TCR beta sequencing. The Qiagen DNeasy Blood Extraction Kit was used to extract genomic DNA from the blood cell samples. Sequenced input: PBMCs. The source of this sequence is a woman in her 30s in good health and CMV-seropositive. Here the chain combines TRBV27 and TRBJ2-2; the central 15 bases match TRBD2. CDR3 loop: CASSPGLAGGTTGELFF. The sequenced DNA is TGTGCCAGCAGTCCCGGACTAGCGGGAGGGACCACCGGGGAGCTGTTTTTT.